This TCR beta chain was obtained from a study of patients and donors after allogeneic stem cell transplantation. This clonotype was counted ten times or more. TCRdb re-called the RT-PCR reads with MiXCR, one entry per CDR3 protein. Of 25,000 to 35,000 distinct CDR3 sequences detected, nearly 7% appear once; the ten largest clones hold just under 35%. Trimming took 0 bases from V and 0 from J; bases not matched to a gene: 11. The CDR3 runs to 19 residues. CDR1 is DFQATT, CDR2 SNEGSKA, per germline (reference sequence). The chain is built from TRBV20-1 and TRBJ1-5, with 10 bases fitting TRBD1. Material for sequencing was blood, either unsorted or a sorted T cell fraction (not recorded which). This sequence was found in a human donor who was either an allogeneic HSCT recipient or a stem cell or donor lymphocyte infusion donor (not recorded which). It is not recorded whose cells these are; they may come from a transplant donor. CDR3 sequence (DNA): TGCAGTGCTAGAGATCTGTGGGGGACAGGGGCGGGTAGCAATCAGCCCCAGCATTTT. Residues: CSARDLWGTGAGSNQPQHF.